These 3 T cell receptor beta chains originate from one sample sequenced in a study of blood T cell repertoires in COVID-19. Clones were read by immunoSEQ multiplex PCR, and TCRdb kept only the in-frame ones, dropping some. The data contain 180,000 or so clones, about nine tenths of them seen just once; the ten biggest clones take up under 2%. The specimen was peripheral blood. These receptors were obtained from a man aged 18-30 years with active or convalescent COVID-19.

This chain links TRBV2 with TRBJ1-2; no reliable D call. Looked up from germline, CDR1 is SNHLY and CDR2 is FYNNEI. Trimming stripped 4 bases from V and 8 bases from J, with 17 bases between. CDR3 length: 14 residues. The CDR3 region has the DNA TGTGCCAGCAGTGTACGGGTCAGCGAGGGAGGCTACACCTTC. Protein: CASSVRVSEGGYTF. The full variable domain, in which reference TRBV2 and TRBJ1-2 provide the parts outside the CDR3, is EPEVTQTPSHQVTQMGQEVILRCVPISNHLYFYWYRQILGQKVEFLVSFYNNEISEKSEIFDDQFSVERPDGSNFTLKIRSTKLEDSAMYFCASSVRVSEGGYTFGSGTRLTVV.

V gene TRBV7-9 combines with J gene TRBJ2-4, with TRBD2 matching over 7 bases. Germline assignment: CDR1 SEHNR and CDR2 FQNEAQ (reference sequence). This CDR3 has 17 residues. With 5 bases clipped from V and 1 base from J, the junction kept 11 bases outside the gene matches. The CDR3 bases are TGTGCCAGCAGCCCGATCGGGGCGGGAGTGGCCAAAAACATTCAGTACTTC. Protein: CASSPIGAGVAKNIQYF.

The chain uses TRBV9 and TRBJ2-3; TRBD2 matches 10 bases. V shed 3 bases, J shed 6 bases, and the junction held 4 bases outside the gene matches. CDR3 length: 14 residues. Germline V lookup: CDR1 SGDLS, CDR2 YYNGEE. The CDR3 DNA reads TGTGCCAGCAGCGAACTAGCGGGACTGGATACGCAGTATTTT. The encoded protein is CASSELAGLDTQYF.